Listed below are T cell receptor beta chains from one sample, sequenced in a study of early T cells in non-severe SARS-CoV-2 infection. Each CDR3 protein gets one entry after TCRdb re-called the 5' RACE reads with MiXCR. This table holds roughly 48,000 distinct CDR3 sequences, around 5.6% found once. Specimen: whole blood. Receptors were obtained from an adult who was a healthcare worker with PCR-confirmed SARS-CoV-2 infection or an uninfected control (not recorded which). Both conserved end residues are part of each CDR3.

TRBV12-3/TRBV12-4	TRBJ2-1	CASSLMRGANNEQFF
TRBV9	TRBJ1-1	CASSGGNTEAFF
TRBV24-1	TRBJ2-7	CATSDLRGEQYF
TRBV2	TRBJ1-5	CASRTGQANQPQHF
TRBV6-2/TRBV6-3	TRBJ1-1	CASTQGARTFF
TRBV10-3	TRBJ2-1	CAISADKEQFF
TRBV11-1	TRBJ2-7	CASSRSGTGRYEQYF
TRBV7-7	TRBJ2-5	CASSLQGHQETQYF
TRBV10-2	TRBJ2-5	CARSRGTGGLQETQYF
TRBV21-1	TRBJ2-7	CASSKDGTESSYEQYF
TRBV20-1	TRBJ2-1	CSASEAGGRNEQFF
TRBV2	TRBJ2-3	CASRRLAGGATDTQYF
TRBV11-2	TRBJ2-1	CASSLSGVYNEQFF
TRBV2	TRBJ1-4	CASSPPGPGRVIEKLFF
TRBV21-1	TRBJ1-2	CASNAGRNYGYTF
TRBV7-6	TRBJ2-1	CASSLVRGGSAYNEQFF
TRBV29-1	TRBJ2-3	CSVGGRNGIYTDTQYF
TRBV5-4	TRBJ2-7	CASSFIRQGPYEQYF
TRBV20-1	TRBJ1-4	CSAYRQGRELFF
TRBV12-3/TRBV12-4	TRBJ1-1	CASKSGRAYTEAFF
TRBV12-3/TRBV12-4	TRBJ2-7	CASSSMPRGGTGFYEQYF
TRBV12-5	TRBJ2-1	CATSGTAGSYNEQFF
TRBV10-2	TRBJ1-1	CASRIQVNGRNEAFF
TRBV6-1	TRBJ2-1	CASRLETLSYNEQFF
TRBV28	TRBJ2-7	CASSSPTGPRGEQYF
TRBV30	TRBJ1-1	CAWSLDGRAEAFF
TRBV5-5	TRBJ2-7	CASSLNPRTYEQYF
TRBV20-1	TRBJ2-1	CSASGSYNEQFF
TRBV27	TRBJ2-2	CASIRAGGTGELFF
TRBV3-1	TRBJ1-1	CASSQGFPAEAFF
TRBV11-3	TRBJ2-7	CASSPPGREAYEQYF
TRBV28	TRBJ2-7	CASSSLGTEQYF
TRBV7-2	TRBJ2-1	CASSLVVAGGYEQFF
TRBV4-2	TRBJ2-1	CASSQDRLAGTMINEQFF
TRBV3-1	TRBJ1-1	CASSQAASTGAFF
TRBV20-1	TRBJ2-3	CSAKPASGVGTQYF
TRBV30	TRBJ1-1	CAWSRGANTEAFF
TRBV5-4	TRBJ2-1	CASGGHSNNEQFF
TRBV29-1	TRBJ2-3	CSVRNKLQYF
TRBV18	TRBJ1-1	CASSRQGNTEAFF
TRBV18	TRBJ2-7	CASSPSGVGEQYF
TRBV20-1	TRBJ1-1	CSARGQGRRNTEAFF
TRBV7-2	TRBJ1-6	CASSLAQIRLGSPLHF
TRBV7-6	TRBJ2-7	CASSHGLRSYEQYF
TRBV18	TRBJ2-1	CASSPPSIHEQFF
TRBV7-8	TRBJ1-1	CASSPRTGHMNTEAFF
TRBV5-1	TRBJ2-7	CASSSSGDLRSEQYF
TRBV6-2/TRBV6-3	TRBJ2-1	CASSYGTDFYNEQFF
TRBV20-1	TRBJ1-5	CSAGETGFSNQPQHF
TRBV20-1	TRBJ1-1	CSATDRNTEAFF
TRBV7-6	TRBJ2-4	CASSLESRGANIQYF
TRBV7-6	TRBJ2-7	CASSLGYGEAYEQYF